Below, 30 T cell receptor beta chains from the same sample are listed, as sequenced in a study of T cells in Graves' hyperthyroidism and ophthalmopathy. Researchers amplified the TCR beta CDR3 regions from RNA transcripts. The HTBI primer set was used in a first-round RT-PCR of the TCR CDR3. TCRdb re-called the multiplex PCR reads with MiXCR, one entry per CDR3 protein. The data show 550,000 to 700,000 distinct CDR3 sequences, 40% to 55% seen once. Source material: peripheral blood or thyroid tissue (not recorded which). Receptors originate from an adult woman with Graves' disease, either hyperthyroidism or ophthalmopathy (not recorded which).

The chain has TRBV7-3 and TRBJ1-2; D ambiguous. From germline, CDR1 is SGHTA and CDR2 FQGTGA. This CDR3 comprises 18 residues. V gave up 3 bases and J gave up 0 bases, with 20 bases separating them. The CDR3 nucleotides are TGTGCCAGCAGCTTGGGAGTTCTCCCCCCGGATCCTAACTATGGCTACACCTTC. Encoded protein: CASSLGVLPPDPNYGYTF.

The CDR3 spells CSARPLPGQVAGSALHF. In DNA, the CDR3 is TGCAGTGCTAGACCTCTACCGGGACAGGTGGCAGGTTCTGCCCTCCACTTT. V is TRBV20-1 and J is TRBJ1-6; 8 bases map to TRBD1. This CDR3 is built from 17 residues. V lost 2 bases, J lost 14 bases, and 20 bases stayed unmatched. Germline assignment: CDR1 DFQATT and CDR2 SNEGSKA (reference sequence).

This clonotype was seen more than once but under ten times. J is TRBJ1-2 and V is TRBV29-1; the match to TRBD1 covers 9 bases. Germline V gene lookup returns CDR1 SQVTM and CDR2 ANQGSEA. J lost 3 bases, V lost 6 bases, and 5 bases had no gene match. The CDR3 runs 13 residues. The CDR3 protein is CSVGTGLDYGYTF. The CDR3 DNA follows: TGCAGCGTGGGGACAGGGCTTGACTATGGCTACACCTTC.

About this clonotype itself: The conserved closing phenylalanine or tryptophan is absent in this CDR3, likely reflecting a read error. Because the CDR3's place on the DNA is in doubt, the DNA is left out and the CDR3 is given as listed by TCRdb. This chain joins TRBV29-1 and TRBJ1-4; the D call in the table, TRBD1, was not verified against the DNA. Both ends counted, the CDR3 spans 9 residues. Germline assignment: CDR1 SQVTM and CDR2 ANQGSEA. Here the CDR3 reads CSVKTGWDY.

The rearrangement uses TRBV7-2 and TRBJ1-6; 8 bases map to TRBD1. The trim removed 1 base at V and 10 bases at J, leaving 6 bases unmatched. The CDR3 is made up of 15 amino acids. The germline V gene has CDR1 SGHTA and CDR2 FQGNSA. The DNA for the CDR3 is TGTGCCAGCAGCTTAGGGGCAGGGGGCGACTCACCCCTCCACTTT. Translation: CASSLGAGGDSPLHF.

The table lists this clonotype with a count of one. The V and J genes are TRBV10-2 and TRBJ2-5, with 7 bases identical to TRBD2. CDR3 size: 14 residues. Trimming removed 6 bases from V and 2 bases from J; junction bases left unmatched: 6. From germline, CDR1 is WSHSY and CDR2 SAAADI. The CDR3, as DNA: TGCGCCAGCAGGGAACCGGGACTACAAGAGACCCAGTACTTC. Translating gives CASREPGLQETQYF.

The chain couples TRBV29-1 to TRBJ1-1, with D possibly TRBD1 on 5 matching bases. CDR1 is SQVTM and CDR2 is ANQGSEA in the germline V gene. The CDR3 runs to 10 residues. V was clipped by 8 bases and J by 7 bases, with 11 bases between them. The CDR3 bases are TGCAGCCATTCCCAGGGTGAAGCTTTCTTT. Amino acids: CSHSQGEAFF.

This chain joins TRBV28 and TRBJ1-5, with D perhaps matching TRBD1 (5 bases). CDR1 and CDR2 from the germline V gene are MDHEN and SYDVKM. The V end lost 2 bases, the J end lost 5 bases, and 13 bases lay between the germline ends. This CDR3 region has 15 residues. The CDR3 DNA reads as TGTGCCAGCAGTTTACGACAGCGGGTCTATCAGCCCCAGCATTTT. Protein: CASSLRQRVYQPQHF.

This clonotype was seen ten or more times. V usage is TRBV19 and J usage is TRBJ1-2; TRBD1 matches 7 bases. The CDR3 is made up of 15 amino acids. From germline, CDR1 is LNHDA and CDR2 SQIVND (reference sequence). Unmatched junction bases numbered 8, after V lost 2 bases and J lost 5 bases. Written as DNA, the CDR3 is TGTGCCAGTAGTATAACCTCAGGGGGAAGATATGGCTACACCTTC. Its translation: CASSITSGGRYGYTF.

In its sample, this clonotype was seen many times. J is TRBJ2-7 and V is TRBV6-5; D ambiguous. V lost 4 bases and J lost 0, with 10 bases in between. The CDR3 length is 14 residues. Germline-derived CDR1 and CDR2 are MNHEY and SVGAGI. The CDR3 reads CASSLSANSYEQYF. The CDR3 DNA reads as TGTGCCAGCAGTTTGTCAGCAAACTCCTACGAGCAGTACTTC.

This clonotype was recorded many times. This rearrangement joins TRBV20-1 to TRBJ2-7, with TRBD2 as a possible D gene (6 bases). CDR3 length: 15 residues. Germline CDR1 is DFQATT and CDR2 is SNEGSKA (reference sequence). V was clipped by 5 bases and J by 0 bases, with 17 bases between them. CDR3 nucleotides: TGCAGTGCTTTCCCGCTCCGGGACTCCTCCTACGAGCAGTACTTC. It codes for CSAFPLRDSSYEQYF.

This clonotype appeared many times. This chain links TRBV29-1 with TRBJ2-2; unclear D gene. V was pared by 3 bases and J by 8 bases, with 13 bases between. The CDR3 extends over 13 amino acids. From germline, CDR1 is SQVTM and CDR2 ANQGSEA. The CDR3 sequence: CSVEGFSYGELFF. CDR3 coding DNA: TGCAGCGTTGAGGGCTTTTCGTATGGGGAGCTGTTTTTT.

This clonotype has a count of ten or more. The chain carries TRBV11-2 and TRBJ2-5, with 11 bases that match TRBD2. The CDR3 spans 17 residues. Germline-derived CDR1 and CDR2 are SGHAT and FQNNGV. Unmatched junction bases numbered 6, after V lost 1 base and J lost 2 bases. DNA of the CDR3: TGTGCCAGCAGCTTAGGGTCGACTAGCGGGAATCAAGAGACCCAGTACTTC. It yields the protein CASSLGSTSGNQETQYF.

This clonotype was seen once. The J gene is TRBJ2-7, the V gene TRBV10-3, with 9 bases that match TRBD1. The V gene's germline CDR1 is ENHRY and CDR2 SYGVKD. The CDR3 consists of 12 residues. V shed 2 bases, J shed 11 bases, and the junction held 4 bases outside the gene matches. The CDR3 spells CAISEPWTGEYF. CDR3 coding DNA: TGTGCCATCAGTGAGCCTTGGACAGGGGAGTACTTC.

To note about this clonotype: A single base separates this from a much larger clone, so it may be a read error. V and J are TRBV20-1 and TRBJ2-2, with D uncertain. Looked up from germline, CDR1 is DFQATT and CDR2 is SNEGSKA (reference sequence). This CDR3 comprises 14 residues. The CDR3 sequence is CTAPENRRAGELFF. For the CDR3, the DNA is TGCACTGCTCCCGAAAATAGACGGGCCGGGGAGCTGTTTTTT.

The sample holds a few counts of this clonotype. The chain is built from TRBV20-1 and TRBJ2-5; the D call may be TRBD1 or TRBD2 (6 bases each). Per the germline V gene, CDR1 is DFQATT and CDR2 is SNEGSKA (reference sequence). The CDR3 runs to 12 residues. Trimming cost V 4 bases and J 9 bases, with 15 bases left between them. The CDR3 nucleotides read TGCAGTGCTAAGGGGGGTGGTAGGGCCCAGTACTTC. Its translation is CSAKGGGRAQYF.

This clonotype appeared many times. This CDR3 reads CATSDLVGGVGAGELFF. For the CDR3, the DNA is TGTGCCACCAGTGATTTGGTGGGGGGCGTCGGGGCCGGGGAGCTGTTTTTT. The chain joins TRBV24-1 to TRBJ2-2; D might be TRBD1 or TRBD2, each matching 6 bases. Germline V gives CDR1 KGHDR, CDR2 SFDVKD. The CDR3 runs to 17 residues. Trimming shortened V by 0 bases and J by 6 bases, and 16 bases separated the two germline ends.

This clonotype was picked up many times. This chain connects TRBV4-1 to TRBJ2-6, with a possible D match to TRBD2 (6 bases). The CDR3 contains 19 residues. Looked up from germline, CDR1 is MGHRA and CDR2 is YSYEKL. The V end lost 1 base, the J end lost 2 bases, and 18 bases lay between the germline ends. The CDR3: CASSQGRVSGRPGANVLTF. CDR3 DNA: TGCGCCAGCAGCCAAGGCCGGGTAAGCGGGCGACCTGGGGCCAACGTCCTGACTTTC.

Concerning this clonotype itself: As the CDR3 is not closed by the conserved phenylalanine or tryptophan, this likely results from a read error. The chain links TRBV2 to TRBJ1-2, with 9 nucleotides matching TRBD1. From germline, CDR1 is SNHLY and CDR2 FYNNEI. The CDR3 is 12 amino acids. The V gene end was trimmed by 7 bases and the J gene end by 7 bases; junction bases not matched to a gene: 4. The CDR3 reads CASTAQGAGYTS. The CDR3 nucleotides read TGTGCCAGCACCGCACAGGGGGCTGGCTACACCTCC.

This clonotype occurred many times. This chain uses TRBV9 with TRBJ1-5; 11 bases align to TRBD1. Germline assignment: CDR1 SGDLS and CDR2 YYNGEE. With 2 bases clipped from V and 3 bases from J, the junction kept 1 base outside the gene matches. The CDR3 contains 15 residues. The CDR3 protein is CASSVGQGVNQPQHF. The CDR3 DNA is TGTGCCAGCAGCGTGGGACAGGGGGTCAATCAGCCCCAGCATTTT.

This clonotype appeared a few times. An end of the junction does not agree with germline; a read error may underlie this. The rearrangement joins TRBV2 to TRBJ1-6, with D possibly TRBD1 on 6 matching bases. Germline V gene data show CDR1 as SNHLY and CDR2 as FYNNEI. The CDR3 is 12 residues long. Here the CDR3 DNA reads TGTGCCAGCAGTGAAGGTATAGGGGGGTACATTTTT. Translated: CASSEGIGGYIF.

The rearrangement uses TRBV15 and TRBJ1-2, with 10 bases lining up with TRBD1. The CDR3 covers 15 residues. Germline-derived CDR1 and CDR2 are LNHNV and YYDKDF (reference sequence). The V segment lost 4 bases and the J segment 3 bases; nucleotides outside the gene matches: 5. The CDR3 coding sequence is TGTGCCACCAGCATAGGGACAGGGGTGCACTATGGCTACACCTTC. Its protein is CATSIGTGVHYGYTF.

This clonotype came up many times. The J gene is TRBJ1-5, the V gene TRBV2; D is ambiguous. The CDR3 is 16 residues long. Germline V gene data show CDR1 as SNHLY and CDR2 as FYNNEI. V dropped 5 bases and J dropped 7 bases, with 21 bases sitting between them. Here the CDR3 DNA reads TGTGCCAGCAGTCCTCCCTTGTGGGGAACCAAGCAGCCCCAGCATTTT. This codes for CASSPPLWGTKQPQHF.

The chain employs TRBV7-9 and TRBJ2-5; 10 bases map to TRBD2. The CDR3 sequence is 15 residues long. Germline lookup yields CDR1 SEHNR and CDR2 FQNEAQ (reference sequence). Losses at the gene ends were 5 bases for V and 5 bases for J; bases not matched to a gene: 8. DNA for the CDR3: TGTGCCAGCAGCGTCGGACTAGCGGACGAGGAGACCCAGTACTTC. It encodes CASSVGLADEETQYF. Based on the CDR3 plus reference TRBV7-9 and TRBJ2-5, the full variable domain is DTGVSQNPRHKITKRGQNVTFRCDPISEHNRLYWYRQTLGQGPEFLTYFQNEAQLEKSRLLSDRFSAERPKGSFSTLEIQRTEQGDSAMYLCASSVGLADEETQYFGPGTRLLVL.

The chain recombines TRBV20-1 with TRBJ2-3; 9 nucleotides align to TRBD2. This CDR3 has 16 amino acids. Germline values: CDR1 DFQATT, CDR2 SNEGSKA (reference sequence). The V and J ends lost 6 bases and 3 bases, in that order; junction bases with no gene match: 13. CDR3 DNA: TGCAGTGCCCCCGCGGGAGGGCCTTTGGGAACAGATACGCAGTATTTT. Protein product: CSAPAGGPLGTDTQYF.

This clonotype turned up a few times. The rearrangement uses TRBV7-9 and TRBJ1-1; tentative D call: TRBD1 (6 bases). V was cut by 1 base and J by 1 base, with 13 bases left in between. Germline lookup yields CDR1 SEHNR and CDR2 FQNEAQ (reference sequence). The CDR3 loop spans 16 amino acids. The CDR3 sequence is CASSLEGGVPNTEAFF. CDR3 coding DNA: TGTGCCAGCAGCTTAGAGGGGGGGGTGCCGAACACTGAAGCTTTCTTT.

The gene calls are TRBV5-1 and TRBJ2-5; the match to TRBD1 covers 9 bases. The ends lost 7 bases at V and 4 bases at J; junction bases unmatched: 5. CDR1 is SGHRS and CDR2 is YFSETQ in the germline V gene. The CDR3 spans 13 residues. CDR3 amino acids: CASANRGPETQYF. For the CDR3, the DNA is TGCGCCAGCGCGAACAGGGGGCCAGAGACCCAGTACTTC.

The chain links TRBV9 to TRBJ1-2, with a weak D call TRBD1 (6 bases). With 9 bases removed from V and 10 bases from J, the gap between germline ends came to 22 bases. The CDR3 has 13 residues. Germline CDR1 reads SGDLS; CDR2 reads YYNGEE. CDR3 sequence reads: CAIPWGHTPDYTF. Here the CDR3 DNA reads TGTGCCATCCCGTGGGGACACACACCTGACTACACCTTC.

This clonotype has ten or more counts. The gene calls are TRBV20-1 and TRBJ2-2; D gene ambiguous. Trimming removed 2 bases at V and 5 bases at J, with 3 bases between. The CDR3 has 11 amino acids. CDR1 DFQATT and CDR2 SNEGSKA come from the germline V gene (reference sequence). For the CDR3, the DNA is TGCAGTGCTAGAAAGACCGGGGAGCTGTTTTTT. Translation gives CSARKTGELFF.

At least ten counts were recorded for this clonotype. The junction departs from the called germline gene at one end, perhaps through a read error. This chain links TRBV7-7 with TRBJ2-5, with 10 bases aligning to TRBD1. The CDR3 loop spans 16 amino acids. Germline lookup yields CDR1 SSHAT and CDR2 FNYEAQ (reference sequence). CDR3 amino acids: CASSLYTGTGDGTQYF. In nucleotides, the CDR3 is TGTGCTAGCAGCTTATACACCGGGACAGGGGATGGGACCCAGTACTTC.